Described below is a single T cell receptor (beta chain) sequence and its context. The sample comes from a study of blood T cell repertoires in COVID-19. On the study more broadly: Sources were T cells, B-cell-depleted T cells, or PBMCs; the material itself was cDNA or gDNA.

V lost 6 bases, J lost 2 bases, and 6 bases stayed unmatched. Per the germline V gene, CDR1 is MNHEY and CDR2 is SVGAGI. This CDR3 region has 15 residues. The table came from immunoSEQ multiplex PCR; TCRdb's copy has only in-frame clones and leaves some out. The profile shows roughly 98,000 clones, about 85% of them singletons. This receptor was identified in a woman between 70 and 85 years old with active or convalescent COVID-19. This chain joins TRBV6-5 and TRBJ2-1, with TRBD2 matching 8 bases. Input material: peripheral blood. In DNA form, the CDR3 reads TGTGCCAGCAGGGCACGGCGGGGGGCCTACAATGAGCAGTTCTTC. Protein sequence: CASRARRGAYNEQFF.